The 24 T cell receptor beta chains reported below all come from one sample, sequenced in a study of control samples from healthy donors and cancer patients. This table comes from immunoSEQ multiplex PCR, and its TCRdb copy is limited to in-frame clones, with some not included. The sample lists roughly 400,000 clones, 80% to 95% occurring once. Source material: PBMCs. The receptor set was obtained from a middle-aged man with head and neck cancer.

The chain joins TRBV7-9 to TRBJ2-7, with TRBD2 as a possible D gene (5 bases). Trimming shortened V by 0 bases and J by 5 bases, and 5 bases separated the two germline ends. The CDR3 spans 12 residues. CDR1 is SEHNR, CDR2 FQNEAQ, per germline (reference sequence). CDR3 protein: CASSLAEDEQYF. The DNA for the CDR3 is TGTGCCAGCAGCTTAGCGGAGGACGAGCAGTACTTC.

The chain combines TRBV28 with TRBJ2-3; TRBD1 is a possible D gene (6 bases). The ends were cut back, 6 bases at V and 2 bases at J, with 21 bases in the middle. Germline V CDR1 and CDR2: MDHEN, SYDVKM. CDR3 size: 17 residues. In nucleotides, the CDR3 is TGTGCCAGCAGATACAGAGGGATACAGGGACACACAGATACGCAGTATTTT. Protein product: CASRYRGIQGHTDTQYF.

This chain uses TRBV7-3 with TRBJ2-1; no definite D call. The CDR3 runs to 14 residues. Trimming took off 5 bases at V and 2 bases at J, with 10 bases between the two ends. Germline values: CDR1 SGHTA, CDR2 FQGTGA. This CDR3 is CASSPAVPYNEQFF. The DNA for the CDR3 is TGTGCCAGCAGCCCCGCCGTCCCCTACAATGAGCAGTTCTTC. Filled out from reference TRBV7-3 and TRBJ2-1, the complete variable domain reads GAGVSQTPSNKVTEKGKYVELRCDPISGHTALYWYRQSLGQGPEFLIYFQGTGAADDSGLPNDRFFAVRPEGSVSTLKIQRTERGDSAVYLCASSPAVPYNEQFFGPGTRLTVL.

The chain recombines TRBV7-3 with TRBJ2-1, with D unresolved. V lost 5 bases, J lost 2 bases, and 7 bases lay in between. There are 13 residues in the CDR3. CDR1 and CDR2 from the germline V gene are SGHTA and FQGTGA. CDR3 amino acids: CASSPQTYNEQFF. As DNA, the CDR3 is TGTGCCAGCAGCCCGCAGACCTACAATGAGCAGTTCTTC.

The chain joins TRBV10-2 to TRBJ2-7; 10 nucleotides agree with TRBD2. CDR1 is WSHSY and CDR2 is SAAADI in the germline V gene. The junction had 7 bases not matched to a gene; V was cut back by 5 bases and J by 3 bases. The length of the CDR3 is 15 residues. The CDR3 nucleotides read TGCGCCAGCAGTCCACTAGCGGGGCTTGGCTACGAGCAGTACTTC. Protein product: CASSPLAGLGYEQYF.

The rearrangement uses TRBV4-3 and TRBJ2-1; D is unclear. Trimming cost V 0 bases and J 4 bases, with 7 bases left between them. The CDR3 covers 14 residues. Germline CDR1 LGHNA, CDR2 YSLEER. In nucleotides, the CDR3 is TGCGCCAGCAGCCAAGATCGGTCATACAATGAGCAGTTCTTC. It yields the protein CASSQDRSYNEQFF.

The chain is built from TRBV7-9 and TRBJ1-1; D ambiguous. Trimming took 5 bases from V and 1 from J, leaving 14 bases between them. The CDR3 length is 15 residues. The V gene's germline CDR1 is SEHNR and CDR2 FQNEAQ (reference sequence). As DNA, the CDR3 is TGTGCCAGCAGCGCCCTCCTGAACAGGAACACTGAAGCTTTCTTT. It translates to CASSALLNRNTEAFF.

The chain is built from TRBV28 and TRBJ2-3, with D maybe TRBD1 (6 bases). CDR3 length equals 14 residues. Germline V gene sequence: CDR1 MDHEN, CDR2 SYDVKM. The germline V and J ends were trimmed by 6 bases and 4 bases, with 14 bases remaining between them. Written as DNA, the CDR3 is TGTGCCAGCAGGAACTACAGGGTAGCAGATACGCAGTATTTT. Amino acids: CASRNYRVADTQYF.

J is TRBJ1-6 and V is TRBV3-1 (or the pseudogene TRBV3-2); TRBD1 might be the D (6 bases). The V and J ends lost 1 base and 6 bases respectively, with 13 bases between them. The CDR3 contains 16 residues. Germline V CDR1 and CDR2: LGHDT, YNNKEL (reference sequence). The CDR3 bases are TGTGCCAGCAGCCAAGGAAGGGGGGCGTCTAATTCACCCCTCCACTTT. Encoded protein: CASSQGRGASNSPLHF.

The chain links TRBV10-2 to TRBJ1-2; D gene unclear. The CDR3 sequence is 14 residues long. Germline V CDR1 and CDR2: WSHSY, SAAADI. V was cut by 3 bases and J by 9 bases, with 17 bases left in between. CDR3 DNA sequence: TGCGCCAGCAGTGAATATCGGGCATCCGGGAGCTACACCTTC. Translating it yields CASSEYRASGSYTF.

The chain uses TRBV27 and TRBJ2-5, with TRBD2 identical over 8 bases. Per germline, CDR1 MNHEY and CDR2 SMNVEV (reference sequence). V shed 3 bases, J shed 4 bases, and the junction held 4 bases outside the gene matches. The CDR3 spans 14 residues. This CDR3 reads CASSFTGGRETQYF. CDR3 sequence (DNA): TGTGCCAGCAGTTTTACGGGGGGGCGAGAGACCCAGTACTTC.

The CDR3 reads CASSYGSRVGVYEQYF. The CDR3 nucleotides are TGTGCCAGCAGTTACGGGAGCAGGGTGGGTGTCTACGAGCAGTACTTC. The chain combines TRBV6-5 with TRBJ2-7; D is tentatively TRBD1 or TRBD2 (5 bases each). Germline CDR1 and CDR2: MNHEY and SVGAGI. The CDR3 is 16 amino acids. V lost 2 bases and J lost 3, with 17 bases in between.

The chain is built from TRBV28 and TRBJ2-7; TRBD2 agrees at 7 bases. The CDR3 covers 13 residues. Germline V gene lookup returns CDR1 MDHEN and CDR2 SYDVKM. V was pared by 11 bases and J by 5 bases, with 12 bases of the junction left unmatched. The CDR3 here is CAGRSSGNNEQYF. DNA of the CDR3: TGTGCCGGACGATCCAGCGGGAACAACGAGCAGTACTTC.

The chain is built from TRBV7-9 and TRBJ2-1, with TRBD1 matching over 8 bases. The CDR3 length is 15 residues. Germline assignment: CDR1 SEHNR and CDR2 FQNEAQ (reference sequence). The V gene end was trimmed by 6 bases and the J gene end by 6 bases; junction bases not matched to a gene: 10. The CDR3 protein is CASSPHQGAFNEQFF. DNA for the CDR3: TGTGCCAGCAGTCCCCACCAGGGGGCGTTCAATGAGCAGTTCTTC.

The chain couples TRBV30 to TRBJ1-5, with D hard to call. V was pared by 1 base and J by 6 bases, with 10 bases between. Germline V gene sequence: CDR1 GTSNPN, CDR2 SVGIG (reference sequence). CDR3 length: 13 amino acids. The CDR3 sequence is CAWSGDRSQPQHF. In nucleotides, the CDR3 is TGTGCCTGGAGTGGAGACCGAAGTCAGCCCCAGCATTTT.

CDR3 in DNA: TGTGCCAGCAGCGGACAGCGCCAAGAGACCCAGTACTTC. It yields the protein CASSGQRQETQYF. The chain links TRBV7-9 to TRBJ2-5; D may be TRBD1 (6 bases). V was cut by 5 bases and J by 1 base, with 8 bases left in between. CDR3 length equals 13 residues. From germline, CDR1 is SEHNR and CDR2 FQNEAQ (reference sequence).

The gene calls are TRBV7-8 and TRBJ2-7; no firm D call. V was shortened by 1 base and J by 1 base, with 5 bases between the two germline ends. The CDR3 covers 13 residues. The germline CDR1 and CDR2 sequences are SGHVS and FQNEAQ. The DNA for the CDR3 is TGTGCCAGCAGCTTAGGTGAATCCTACGAGCAGTACTTC. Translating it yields CASSLGESYEQYF.

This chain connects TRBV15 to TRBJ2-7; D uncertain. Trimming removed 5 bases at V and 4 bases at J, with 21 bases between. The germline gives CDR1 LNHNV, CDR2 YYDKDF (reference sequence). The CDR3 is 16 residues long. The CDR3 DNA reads TGTGCCACCAGCGGACGGCCTGGGGTCCGTGGGTACGAGCAGTACTTC. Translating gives CATSGRPGVRGYEQYF.

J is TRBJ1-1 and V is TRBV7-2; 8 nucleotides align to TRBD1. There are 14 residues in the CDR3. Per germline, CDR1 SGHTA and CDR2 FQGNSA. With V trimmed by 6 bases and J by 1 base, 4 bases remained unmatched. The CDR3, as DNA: TGTGCCAGCAGTTTGGACAGGGCGAACACTGAAGCTTTCTTT. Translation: CASSLDRANTEAFF.

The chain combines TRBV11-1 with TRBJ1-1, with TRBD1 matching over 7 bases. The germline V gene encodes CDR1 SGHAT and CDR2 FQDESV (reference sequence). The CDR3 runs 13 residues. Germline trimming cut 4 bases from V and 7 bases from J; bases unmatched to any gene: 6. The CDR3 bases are TGTGCCAGCAGCTCGGGGACAGCCTATGAAGCTTTCTTT. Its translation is CASSSGTAYEAFF.

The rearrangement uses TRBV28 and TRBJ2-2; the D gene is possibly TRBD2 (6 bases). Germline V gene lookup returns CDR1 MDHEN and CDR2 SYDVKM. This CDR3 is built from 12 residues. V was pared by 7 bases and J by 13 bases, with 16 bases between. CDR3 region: CASKGEDWGLFF. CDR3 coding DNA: TGTGCCAGCAAAGGGGAGGATTGGGGGCTGTTTTTT.

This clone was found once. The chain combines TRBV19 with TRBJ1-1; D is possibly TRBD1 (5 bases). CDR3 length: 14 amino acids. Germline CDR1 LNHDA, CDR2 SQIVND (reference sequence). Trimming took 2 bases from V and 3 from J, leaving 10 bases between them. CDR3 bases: TGTGCCAGTAGTATACGGGGCAGAGACACTGAAGCTTTCTTT. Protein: CASSIRGRDTEAFF. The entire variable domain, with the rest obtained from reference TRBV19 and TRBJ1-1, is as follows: DGGITQSPKYLFRKEGQNVTLSCEQNLNHDAMYWYRQDPGQGLRLIYYSQIVNDFQKGDIAEGYSVSREKKESFPLTVTSAQKNPTAFYLCASSIRGRDTEAFFGQGTRLTVV.

The CDR3 DNA reads TGTGCCAGCAGCCTGAGGAGGACAGGGAGCTCCTACGAGCAGTACTTC. Translated: CASSLRRTGSSYEQYF. The chain joins TRBV7-2 to TRBJ2-7, with TRBD1 identical over 8 bases. V lost 5 bases to trimming and J lost 0 bases; unmatched junction nucleotides: 9. CDR3 length equals 16 residues. Germline V lookup: CDR1 SGHTA, CDR2 FQGNSA.

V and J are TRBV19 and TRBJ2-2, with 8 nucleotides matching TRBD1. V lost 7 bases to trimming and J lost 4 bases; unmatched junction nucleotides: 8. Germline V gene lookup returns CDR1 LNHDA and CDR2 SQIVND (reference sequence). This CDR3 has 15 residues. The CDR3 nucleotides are TGTGCCAGTACCTCCAGTCAGGGGGCCACCGGGGAGCTGTTTTTT. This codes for CASTSSQGATGELFF.